Listed below are T cell receptor beta chains from one sample, sequenced in a study of regulatory T cells in long-lasting Graves disease. TCRdb itself ran the multiplex PCR reads through MiXCR, one entry per CDR3 protein. The sample carries some 350,000 distinct CDR3 sequences, 16% recorded once. This sample also appeared in a second study, on T cells in Graves' hyperthyroidism and ophthalmopathy.

This material consisted of peripheral blood mononuclear cells (PBMCs), taken at new diagnosis, from a patient treated with antithyroid drugs. Source of these receptors: a woman younger than 30 with Graves disease. The CDR3 runs from the conserved cysteine through the conserved F or W. A D gene is named only where the DNA matches it firmly. Size tells how often a clone was seen (once, few, many) or the class of an expanded clone, and some rows leave it out.

d_gene	abundance	v_gene	j_gene	CDR3nt	CDR3aa
.	.	TRBV5-6	TRBJ2-2	TGTGCCAGCAGCTTGCGGCCCTCTGGGACCGGGGAGCTGTTTTTT	CASSLRPSGTGELFF
.	few	TRBV19	TRBJ1-2	TGTGCCAGTGGGTCCTATGGCTACACCTTC	CASGSYGYTF
.	.	TRBV12-3/TRBV12-4	TRBJ2-3	TGTGCCAGCACTCCGTGGGGACTGGGCACAGATACGCAGTATTTT	CASTPWGLGTDTQYF
.	few	TRBV6-2/TRBV6-3	TRBJ2-3	TGTGCCAGCAGTGAAACCCCGTCTATGGCAGATACGCAGTATTTT	CASSETPSMADTQYF
.	.	TRBV4-1	TRBJ1-2	TGCGCCAGCAGCTCGGGCGGCAGGTTGCGGAGATATGGTGGCTACACCTTC	CASSSGGRLRRYGGYTF
.	few	TRBV6-6	TRBJ1-2	TGTGCCAGCAGTTACTCGGGGGGCGCCTACACCTTC	CASSYSGGAYTF
.	many	TRBV11-3	TRBJ2-1	TGTGCCAGCAGCTCCCACAGGGCCCCCTACAATGAGCAGTTCTTC	CASSSHRAPYNEQFF
TRBD2	many	TRBV5-1	TRBJ2-3	TGTGCCAGCAGCTTGGGACTAGCGGGCTTCACAGATACGCAGTATTTT	CASSLGLAGFTDTQYF
.	many	TRBV11-2	TRBJ2-7	TGTGCCAGCAGCTCAGGACCCTCCTACGAGCAGTACTTC	CASSSGPSYEQYF
.	few	TRBV19	TRBJ1-6	TGTGCCAGTAGCTACGATGGGAGACCTGCCGGTCTGGCCCTCCACTTT	CASSYDGRPAGLALHF
TRBD2	few	TRBV9	TRBJ2-4	TGTGCCAGCAGCGCCGGGGGGGACATTCAGTACTTC	CASSAGGDIQYF
TRBD1	many	TRBV3-1	TRBJ2-5	TGTGCCAGCAGCCCAGGACAGGGGTGGGGAGAGACCCAGTACTTC	CASSPGQGWGETQYF
.	.	TRBV7-3	TRBJ2-6	TGTGCCAGCAGCTTGCTGGGGGGGGCCAACGTCCTGACTTTC	CASSLLGGANVLTF
.	few	TRBV24-1	TRBJ1-2	TGTGCCACCAGTGAGGCCCCAGGGGCTGGCTACACCTTC	CATSEAPGAGYTF
TRBD1	few	TRBV30	TRBJ1-1	TGTGCCACGGGACAGGGGATGAACACTGAAGCTTTCTTT	CATGQGMNTEAFF
.	many	TRBV7-6	TRBJ1-1	TGTGCCAGCAGCTTAACAGGGTTCAACGGGCGGAACACTGAAGCTTTCTTT	CASSLTGFNGRNTEAFF
.	.	TRBV6-9	TRBJ2-1	TGTGCCAGCAGTTACTCCCTTGAGGGAGGAAAGGGTGAGCAGTTCTTC	CASSYSLEGGKGEQFF
.	many	TRBV6-2/TRBV6-3	TRBJ1-5	TGTGCCAGCAGTGTAGGCCGGAGCAATCAGCCCCAGCATTTT	CASSVGRSNQPQHF
.	many	TRBV12-3/TRBV12-4	TRBJ2-1	TGTGCCAGCAGTTTTTCGATCAATGAGCAGTTCTTC	CASSFSINEQFF
.	many	TRBV20-1	TRBJ1-2	TGCAGTGCTAGCCGGAACAGGGATAGCTACACCTTC	CSASRNRDSYTF
.	.	TRBV5-5	TRBJ1-2	TGTGCCAGCAGCTTTGCAGGGTCCTACACCTTC	CASSFAGSYTF
TRBD1	many	TRBV20-1	TRBJ1-6	TGCAGTGCTAGAGACCTGACAGGGACTAATTCACCCCTCCACTTT	CSARDLTGTNSPLHF
.	many	TRBV6-5	TRBJ2-7	TGTGCCAGCAGTTACCAGGGCTTGGAGCAGTACTTC	CASSYQGLEQYF
.	.	TRBV20-1	TRBJ2-4	TGCAGTGCTAGAGGATTAGAAGGATTCAACTTAGCCAAAAACATTCAGTACTTC	CSARGLEGFNLAKNIQYF
.	few	TRBV25-1	TRBJ1-2	TGTGCCAGCAGTGACAGGCGGGGTAGTTCCTATGGCTACACCTTC	CASSDRRGSSYGYTF
TRBD1	.	TRBV9	TRBJ1-3	TGTGCCAGCAGCCCAGGGACAGGGCTTGGAAACACCATATATTTT	CASSPGTGLGNTIYF
.	once	TRBV6-2/TRBV6-3	TRBJ1-2	TGTGCCAGCAGGACCCAAGAAGGCTACACCTTC	CASRTQEGYTF
.	many	TRBV11-3	TRBJ1-4	TGTGCCAGCAGCCCGGGACACCGGGTGGCTAATGAAAAACTGTTTTTT	CASSPGHRVANEKLFF
.	many	TRBV3-1	TRBJ2-7	TGTGCCAGCAGCCAAGGGTCCCTCCGGGCTGAGCAGTACTTC	CASSQGSLRAEQYF
TRBD2	.	TRBV2	TRBJ2-2	TGTGCCAGCAAAGGGACTAGCGGGGGGCTATTGGACACCGGGGAGCTGTTTTTT	CASKGTSGGLLDTGELFF
TRBD1	many	TRBV6-1	TRBJ1-5	TGTGCCAGCAGTCCCGGAGACAGGGAATTTCGGCCCCAGCATTTT	CASSPGDREFRPQHF
TRBD1	few	TRBV2	TRBJ1-2	TGTGCCACCTATACCGGGACAGGGGAAAACTATGGCTACACCTTC	CATYTGTGENYGYTF
.	many	TRBV6-5	TRBJ1-5	TGTGCCAGCAGTTACTCGTCAGGCAATCAGCCCCAGCATTTT	CASSYSSGNQPQHF
.	many	TRBV12-3/TRBV12-4	TRBJ1-1	TGTGCCAGCAGTTCCACAGGTCTGGCTGAAGCTTTCTTT	CASSSTGLAEAFF
.	many	TRBV10-3	TRBJ1-1	TGTGCCATCAGTGAGCTGGCGGCGTGGGAAGCTTTCTTT	CAISELAAWEAFF
TRBD2	few	TRBV19	TRBJ2-4	TGTGCCAGTCCCCCGGGGGGGGCGCGACCTTTAGACTCCCTAGCCAAAAACATTCAGTACTTC	CASPPGGARPLDSLAKNIQYF
.	many	TRBV5-1	TRBJ2-2	TGCGCCAGCAGCTTGGGACCCACAAACACCGGGGAGCTGTTTTTT	CASSLGPTNTGELFF
TRBD2	few	TRBV5-1	TRBJ2-3	TGCGCCAGCAGCTCCGTAGCGGGACACACAGATACGCAGTATTTT	CASSSVAGHTDTQYF
.	many	TRBV28	TRBJ2-7	TGTGCCAGCAGTTTGGAACAGGGCCAATACTCCTACGAGCAGTACTTC	CASSLEQGQYSYEQYF
TRBD1	many	TRBV16	TRBJ1-2	TGTGCCAGCAGCCGGACAGGGGGCGTTATCTATGGCTACACCTTC	CASSRTGGVIYGYTF
.	.	TRBV28	TRBJ1-4	TGTGCCAGCAGGAGAACAGGGAATGAAAAACTGTTTTTT	CASRRTGNEKLFF
.	many	TRBV7-7	TRBJ2-1	TGTGCTAGCAGCTCCCAGCGCGGCAATGAGCAGTTCTTC	CASSSQRGNEQFF
TRBD1	many	TRBV2	TRBJ1-1	TGTGCCAGCAGGAAGGGGACAGGGGGTGCGGGGACTGAAGCTTTCTTT	CASRKGTGGAGTEAFF
TRBD2	once	TRBV5-1	TRBJ2-3	TGCGCCAGCAGCTTGGCTAGCGGGGGGGCCCGGAGCACAGATACGCAGTATTTT	CASSLASGGARSTDTQYF
TRBD1	many	TRBV5-1	TRBJ2-1	TGCGCCAGCAGCAGCAGTGGCACAGGGGCTTACAATGAGCAGTTCTTC	CASSSSGTGAYNEQFF
.	many	TRBV11-3	TRBJ2-1	TGTGCCAGCAGCTTAGGAGTGGGTGGCAGGCATGCAGAGCAGTTCTTC	CASSLGVGGRHAEQFF